These 16 T cell receptor beta chains were all obtained from the same sample, sequenced in a study of read filtering for tumor transcriptome and immune sequencing. The library was built from roughly 400 ng RNA with molecular barcoded adaptors for alpha/delta and beta/gamma chains. Using its own MiXCR run on the reads, TCRdb lists one record per CDR3 protein. This table holds about 9,100 distinct CDR3 sequences, about 15% found once. Sequencing was performed on a population of CD138-negative cells sorted from bone marrow. The receptor source for this set is a donor at least 40 years old with multiple myeloma.

A word on this clonotype: A far bigger clonotype differs at one base, so this is likely a read error. CDR3 in amino acids: CASSLEEGMLSGANVLTF. The CDR3 bases are TGTGCCAGCAGCTTAGAGGAGGGGATGCTCTCTGGGGCCAACGTCCTGACTTTC. The rearrangement links TRBV7-4 to TRBJ2-6; weak D call: TRBD2 (6 bases). Germline V lookup: CDR1 SGHVT, CDR2 SQSDAQ. Trimming cost V 1 base and J 0 bases, with 13 bases left between them. The CDR3 spans 18 residues.

This clonotype occurred many times. At one end the junction does not follow the germline gene, possibly because of a read error. The chain is built from TRBV5-4 and TRBJ2-1; 8 nucleotides match TRBD2. In germline, CDR1 is SGHNT, CDR2 YYREEE (reference sequence). The CDR3 totals 15 residues. CDR3 sequence: CASSSPSGYYSEQFF. CDR3 nucleotides: TGTGCCAGCAGCTCTCCTAGCGGGTATTACAGTGAGCAGTTCTTC.

This clonotype was seen repeatedly, ten times or more. This may come from a read error, since a much larger clone is one base off. This sequence joins TRBV2 and TRBJ2-1; 11 bases match TRBD2. The CDR3 sequence is 14 residues long. Germline V CDR1 and CDR2: SNHLY, FYNNEI. The V segment lost 7 bases and the J segment 6 bases; nucleotides outside the gene matches: 5. CDR3 coding DNA: TGTGCCAGCAAGGGGACTAGCGGTGTCAATGAGCAGTTCTTC. Amino acid sequence: CASKGTSGVNEQFF. The full variable domain, its missing parts supplied by reference TRBV2 and TRBJ2-1, is EPEVTQTPSHQVTQMGQEVILRCVPISNHLYFYWYRQILGQKVEFLVSFYNNEISEKSEIFDDQFSVERPDGSNFTLKIRSTKLEDSAMYFCASKGTSGVNEQFFGPGTRLTVL.

The chain joins TRBV18 to TRBJ2-2; 7 bases align to TRBD1. There are 14 residues in the CDR3. Germline CDR1 KGHSH, CDR2 LQKENI. V lost 6 bases to trimming and J lost 4 bases; unmatched junction nucleotides: 5. The chain's CDR3 is CASSLDRTTGELFF. CDR3 DNA: TGTGCCAGCTCTCTGGACAGGACCACCGGGGAGCTGTTTTTT.

Of note for this clonotype: This likely came from a read error, as a far larger clone is one base away. The CDR3 DNA reads TGTGCCAGCAGCCCGAGGACAGGACGCATATCTAACTGTGGCTACACCTTC. It encodes CASSPRTGRISNCGYTF. The chain combines TRBV7-9 with TRBJ1-2; the match to TRBD1 covers 7 bases. The CDR3 loop spans 17 amino acids. Looked up from germline, CDR1 is SEHNR and CDR2 is FQNEAQ (reference sequence).

This clonotype was found many times. The chain has TRBV6-1 and TRBJ2-3; 12 nucleotides match TRBD2. The V segment lost 4 bases and the J segment 6 bases; nucleotides outside the gene matches: 5. The length of the CDR3 is 15 residues. Germline CDR1 and CDR2: MNHNS and SASEGT. The CDR3 loop is CASSGLAGEGDTQYF. As DNA, the CDR3 is TGTGCCAGCAGTGGACTAGCGGGAGAGGGTGATACGCAGTATTTT.

On this clonotype itself: This likely reflects a read error, since a far larger clone is one base away. This sequence joins TRBV7-2 and TRBJ2-7; 11 bases map to TRBD1. Germline-derived CDR1 and CDR2 are SGHTA and FQGNSA. The CDR3 has 14 amino acids. The CDR3 DNA reads as TGTGCCAGCAGCCCAGGACAGGGGGCCAACGAGAAGTACTTC. Amino acid sequence: CASSPGQGANEKYF.

This clonotype has a handful of counts. This likely traces to a read error, being one base from a far larger clone. The CDR3 loop reads CASSQEGPGRSSGANVLTF. As DNA, the CDR3 is TGCGCCAGCAGCCAAGAAGGGCCAGGCCGTAGCTCTGGGGCCAACGTCCTGACTTTC. The J gene is TRBJ2-6, the V gene TRBV7-9, with unresolved D. Germline lookup yields CDR1 SEHNR and CDR2 FQNEAQ (reference sequence). The CDR3 has 19 amino acids.

The sample holds many counts of this clonotype. The chain combines TRBV6-5 with TRBJ2-5; no reliable D call. The CDR3 is 12 amino acids. Trimming stripped 5 bases from V and 0 bases from J, with 4 bases between. Looked up from germline, CDR1 is MNHEY and CDR2 is SVGAGI. CDR3 coding DNA: TGTGCCAGCAGTGCCAACCAAGAGACCCAGTACTTC. Its protein is CASSANQETQYF.

This clonotype was seen at least ten times. The rearrangement uses TRBV20-1 and TRBJ2-7; 7 bases line up with TRBD2. V lost 3 bases and J lost 6; bases outside the gene matches: 11. Germline V gene lookup returns CDR1 DFQATT and CDR2 SNEGSKA (reference sequence). The CDR3 is 14 amino acids. CDR3: CSARSQRDPPEQYF. As DNA, the CDR3 is TGCAGTGCTAGGAGCCAGCGGGACCCCCCCGAGCAGTACTTC.

This clonotype was detected many times. V is TRBV20-1 and J is TRBJ1-1; D call uncertain. The CDR3 runs 16 residues. Germline lookup yields CDR1 DFQATT and CDR2 SNEGSKA (reference sequence). The ends were cut back, 1 base at V and 2 bases at J, with 17 bases in the middle. The CDR3 protein is CSARAPLKSGNTEAFF. The CDR3 DNA sequence: TGCAGTGCTAGAGCACCCCTGAAAAGTGGCAACACTGAAGCTTTCTTT.

This clonotype has more than one count but fewer than ten. A read error may explain this, as a much larger clone is one base away. This chain uses TRBV4-3 with TRBJ2-3; D remains ambiguous. This CDR3 comprises 12 residues. Germline V CDR1 and CDR2: LGHNA, YSLEER. The CDR3 coding sequence is TGCGCCAGCAGGGGAAGGAAAGATACGCAGGATTTT. Its translation: CASRGRKDTQDF.

With respect to this clonotype: This likely came from a read error, as a far larger clone is one base away. The CDR3 region has the DNA TGTGCCAGCAGCTTGGGGACGGGTAGAGAGACCCAGTTCTTC. Its protein is CASSLGTGRETQFF. The gene calls are TRBV5-4 and TRBJ2-1; unclear D gene. The CDR3 length is 14 residues. V was trimmed by 0 bases and J by 13 bases, leaving 17 bases between them. The germline V gene has CDR1 SGHNT and CDR2 YYREEE (reference sequence).

This clonotype was found many times. V gene TRBV7-2 combines with J gene TRBJ1-1; D gene ambiguous. Germline V gene data show CDR1 as SGHTA and CDR2 as FQGNSA. The V end lost 3 bases, the J end lost 1 base, and 6 bases lay between the germline ends. The CDR3 runs to 13 residues. The CDR3: CASSFRQNTEAFF. The CDR3 DNA reads TGTGCCAGCAGCTTTAGGCAGAACACTGAAGCTTTCTTT.

Relative to its sample, this clonotype is medium-sized (0.01 to 0.1%). This chain connects TRBV29-1 to TRBJ2-7, with D hard to call. Germline V gives CDR1 SQVTM, CDR2 ANQGSEA. The CDR3 loop spans 13 amino acids. Trimming cost V 5 bases and J 0 bases, with 11 bases left between them. CDR3 sequence reads: CSVYGKSSYEQYF. The CDR3 bases are TGCAGCGTTTATGGCAAAAGCTCCTACGAGCAGTACTTC.

The sample holds many counts of this clonotype. This sequence joins TRBV28 and TRBJ2-3; D gene unclear. CDR1 MDHEN and CDR2 SYDVKM come from the germline V gene. This CDR3 comprises 12 residues. Trimming took off 5 bases at V and 4 bases at J, with 7 bases between the two ends. The CDR3 sequence: CASSLTADTQYF. Written as DNA, the CDR3 is TGTGCCAGCAGTCTAACAGCAGATACGCAGTATTTT.